This TCR beta chain was captured in a study of blood T cell repertoires in COVID-19 (dated by TCRdb to the early 2020s). With regard to the full study: Samples covering the acute and convalescent phases of COVID-19 were provided by collaborators in the United States, Italy and Spain. The samples were drawn from two sources: the first 160 participants of the ongoing ImmuneRACE study, and fewer than 1,500 subjects contributed by 6 global collaborators. Subjects who had been exposed to COVID-19, were actively infected with it, or had recovered from it provided the deeply sampled blood TCRbeta repertoires that made up the dataset. The repertoires were made available in a free public database intended to serve as a resource for research on the immune response to SARS-CoV-2. The material from the prospective study consisted of cDNA or gDNA derived from T cells, B-cell-depleted T cells, or PBMCs. Where HLA class I and class II types were available, the types were taken from metadata supplied by the sample provider, not from assay-based typing. The sample metadata nearly always contained a de-identified subject ID, COVID-19 status, age in years and sex.

The investigation overall reported the following: The quantity of clinical and demographic metadata differed by source and by participant and was supplied without curation.

TCRbeta CDR3 regions were amplified from genomic DNA by means of the immunoSEQ Assay, a bias-controlled multiplex PCR. In the original analysis: The number of nucleated cells in each sample was estimated from the amplification of reference gene primers within the assay. To quantify the absolute abundance of each unique TCRbeta CDR3 rearrangement, sequence reads were collapsed and filtered. Productive Simpson clonality was computed per sample as the square root of Simpson's diversity index over productive rearrangements. As stored in TCRdb, this immuneACCESS dataset retains in-frame rearrangements with V and J assigned. A fraction of the clones does not appear; measured against another copy, unresolved V genes explain less than half of the discrepancy, and the remainder lacks a known reason. The V and J calls and clone size were taken over from that table, and D and trimming were inferred from the DNA. Present in this sample are 200,000 to 250,000 clones, 84% of which were seen just once. The leading ten clones occupy 5.5% to 7.5% of the sample.

CDR1 and CDR2, per the germline V gene, are KGHSH and LQKENI. V is trimmed back by 0 bases and J by 0 bases, and the junction contains 9 bases that no gene match accounts for. The CDR3 contains 19 residues, cysteine and phenylalanine counted. Only the CDR3 DNA is retained, 57 bases long and in frame from the first base. As concerns this clone: It has no known antigen specificity. Qualities for individual bases were not recorded, and no much larger clone is one base off.

Participants in the prospective study were enrolled through a virtual design, were aged roughly 18 to 90 years, and lived in about two dozen United States geographic areas. Cohort assignment in the prospective study relied on participant-reported clinical history from a screening survey and a study questionnaire. ImmuneRACE Cohort 3 recovered participants were defined by two consecutive negative NP/OP PCR tests, healthcare professional clearance, or symptom resolution. In the prospective study, whole blood, serum and a nasopharyngeal or oropharyngeal swab were collected from each participant by mobile phlebotomists. Additional blood draws and questionnaires over an approximately two-month period could optionally be provided by prospective study participants. Before DNA extraction, blood samples from the prospective study were shipped at room temperature or frozen.

This TCR was recovered from a woman in her thirties or forties who had recovered from COVID-19. This sequence uses TRBV18 and TRBJ2-3, with 10 middle bases fitting TRBD2. What was sequenced was PBMCs or T cells enriched from blood (not recorded which). The CDR3 protein sequence reads: CASSPPRLAGVWSTDTQYF. The DNA sequence follows: TGTGCCAGCTCACCACCGAGGCTAGCGGGAGTATGGAGCACAGATACGCAGTATTTT.